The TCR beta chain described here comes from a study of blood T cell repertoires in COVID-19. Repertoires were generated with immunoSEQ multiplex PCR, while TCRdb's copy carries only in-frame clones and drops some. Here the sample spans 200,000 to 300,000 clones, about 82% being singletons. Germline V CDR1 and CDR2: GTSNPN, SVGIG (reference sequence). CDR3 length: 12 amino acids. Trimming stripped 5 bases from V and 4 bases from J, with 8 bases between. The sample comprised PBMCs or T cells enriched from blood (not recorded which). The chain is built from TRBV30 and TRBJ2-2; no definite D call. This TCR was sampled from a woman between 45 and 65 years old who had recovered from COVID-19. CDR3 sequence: CAWSTSTGELFF. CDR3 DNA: TGTGCCTGGTCTACCTCCACCGGGGAGCTGTTTTTT.